This T cell receptor beta chain was obtained from a study of Graves' ophthalmopathy and Graves' hyperthyroidism. The study's findings and limits: For separating ophthalmopathy from stable hyperthyroidism, a 13-signature model gave 87.88% sensitivity and about 82% specificity. Among thyroid clonotypes expanded above 0.001 frequency, most also appeared in blood.

This clonotype was observed a handful of times. Its antigen is undetermined. Amplification of TCR beta CDR3 regions used RNA transcripts. HTBI-primed RT-PCR formed the first round, and a multiplex PCR formed the second. TCRdb called the multiplex PCR reads again in MiXCR, with one record for every CDR3 protein. The sample contains hundreds of thousands of distinct CDR3 sequences, under 25% of which appear only once. Hyperthyroidism was classified as stable if no ophthalmopathy occurred within 18 months of follow-up. Between the trimmed V and J ends, which lost 0 bases and 0 bases, there was a span of 9 bases. This CDR3 is 15 amino acids long.

Sequenced input: peripheral blood. J is TRBJ2-7 and V is TRBV12-3 or TRBV12-4, with D hard to call. This receptor was identified in a woman aged 18-30 years with stable Graves' hyperthyroidism. This chain's CDR3 is CASSLAPGFSYEQYF. DNA of the CDR3: TGTGCCAGCAGTTTAGCCCCCGGCTTCTCCTACGAGCAGTACTTC.